This T cell receptor (beta chain) is drawn from a study of radiation and T cells in renal cell carcinoma. Notes on this clone: Its antigen is undetermined.

Points from the study as a whole: Sampling covered only about 0.97 g of each tumor.

Using immunoSEQ multiplex PCR, the repertoire was profiled, and TCRdb retains in-frame clones only, with some absent. This sample yields over 12,000 clones, of which roughly 58% are seen a single time; about 16% belongs to the top ten. J lost 3 bases, V lost 4 bases, and 6 bases had no gene match. The CDR3 has 15 residues. From germline, CDR1 is SGDLS and CDR2 YYNGEE. The treatment: treatment-naive control, cytoreductive nephrectomy. Treatment-naive patients without radiation supplied the control tumors at nephrectomy. Control tumors came from several females and roughly twelve males, aged roughly 35 to 82.

This TCR was sampled from a man aged 60-69 years with renal cell carcinoma. The sample here was tumor tissue, taken from a patient whose treatment was nephrectomy without radiotherapy. The V and J genes are TRBV9 and TRBJ2-7; TRBD2 aligns across 11 bases. The CDR3 loop is CASSPEGTSGYEQYF. CDR3 sequence (DNA): TGTGCCAGCAGCCCCGAGGGGACTAGCGGCTACGAGCAGTACTTC.